The clone carrying this T cell receptor beta chain was counted ten times or more. Its matching antigen is unknown. This sample is drawn from a study of T cells after yellow fever vaccination. Overall study: Preparation of the low-cell-number fractions used SMART-Seq v4 Ultra Low Input.

Study results and caveats: The secondary response was weaker but peaked faster, day 5 versus 15. Researchers cautioned that FACS-sorted repertoires could harbor abundant clonotypes contaminating from the bulk population.

Each CDR3 protein gets one entry after TCRdb re-called the 5' RACE reads with MiXCR. The data contain more than 120,000 distinct CDR3 sequences, about 7.7% of them singletons. The CDR3 is made up of 14 amino acids. Trimming stripped 0 bases from V and 4 bases from J, with 8 bases between. Germline CDR1 MGHRA, CDR2 YSYEKL. V is TRBV4-1 and J is TRBJ2-3; unclear D gene. This clonotype was sampled from a man aged 25-40 years who received the YFV17D yellow fever vaccine. The specimen was CD4+ T cells sorted from PBMCs, collected 5 days after the yellow fever booster vaccination. The CDR3 reads CASSQEATSDTQYF. Here the CDR3 DNA reads TGCGCCAGCAGCCAAGAGGCGACATCAGATACGCAGTATTTT.